Detailed here is one T cell receptor beta chain. This clone was detected once. Its specific antigen is unknown. Base qualities were left out, and no much larger clone turns up one base away. The time point label here, explained by the study, means: individuals recovered from natural SARS-CoV-2 infection. This entry is derived from a study of Ad26.COV2.S vaccination and SARS-CoV-2 variants (dated by TCRdb to about 2021). At the level of the whole study: Sequencing of the TCRbeta repertoire served to evaluate the specificity and breadth of SARS-CoV-2-reactive T cell receptors following Ad26.COV2.S vaccination. The TCR-sequenced set comprised about 32 samples: about 19 Ad26.COV2.S vaccine recipients, 5 placebo recipients and 8 SARS-CoV-2 convalescent individuals.

There are 20 amino acids in the CDR3, from cysteine to phenylalanine inclusive. The retained sequence is limited to the CDR3, 60 bases, with the frame set at the first base. Summary of the overall study and its limitations: Spike-specific TCR breadth was higher in Ad26.COV2.S recipients than in placebo recipients (P = 0.0014). Non-spike TCR breadth was comparable between vaccine and placebo recipients, consistent with the vaccine containing only spike. After vaccination, spike-specific CD8+ and CD4+ T cell responses were reported to show substantial breadth. The authors noted that the TCR breadth and depth analyses may have underestimated total T cell responses.

The immunoSEQ Assay was the method used to sequence TCRbeta CDR3 regions. After extraction, genomic DNA underwent amplification by bias-controlled multiplex PCR, followed by high-throughput sequencing. The source study handled its data this way. Collapsing and filtering of sequences were performed to quantify the absolute abundance of each unique TCRbeta CDR3 region. Usable DNA was measured by amplifying reference genes present in all nucleated cells, and TCRbeta template counts were normalized to that usable DNA to estimate T cell fraction. Repertoire TCRs were annotated as SARS-CoV-2-specific by exact matching of V gene, CDR3 amino acid sequence and J gene to a known reactive TCR set. The reference SARS-CoV-2 TCR set was derived from MIRA and filtered for enrichment in COVID-19-positive ImmuneCODE repertoires, a step that removed public or cross-reactive TCRs. Based on the MIRA antigens, annotated TCRs were further analysed at the level of specific ORF or position within ORF. Breadth was defined as the number of annotated unique rearrangements divided by the total number of unique productive rearrangements, and depth was defined as the summed frequency of the annotated unique rearrangements. Two-sided Wilcoxon rank-sum tests were used to compare TCR breadth between groups. In its TCRdb copy, this immuneACCESS table keeps in-frame sequences only and misses some clones. Where compared with another copy, unresolved V genes explain less than half of these, and the others have no known cause. V and J calls plus clone size are reproduced from that table; the DNA served to infer D and trimming. Within this sample are about 94,000 clones, with 82% of them counted one time only. 15% to 20% of the sample comes from the top ten.

Sequencing was performed on peripheral blood, taken after recovery from COVID-19. The receptor was derived from a human donor who had recovered from COVID-19. The rearrangement joined TRBV1 to TRBJ2-1; TRBD2 is the table's D call, not checked against the DNA. TRBV1 is a known pseudogene. The nucleotide sequence is TGCACCAGCAGCCAAGAATTGGCGGGAGGCGGGGGGGTGGTTAGAAATGAGCAGTTCTTC. Translated, this is CTSSQELAGGGGVVRNEQFF.